Shown below are 26 T cell receptor beta chains from a single sample sequenced in a study of pediatric ulcerative colitis (dated by TCRdb to the late 2010s). During colonoscopy, one to two pinch biopsies were obtained from the rectum for research purposes. The library relied on the immunoSEQ multiplex PCR assay. This immuneACCESS table, as held by TCRdb, lists in-frame sequences with V and J called but not all clones. Of the missing ones, under half trace to an unresolved V gene in checked studies; the others have no known cause. This sample lists about 36,000 clones; approximately 73% were detected once. The ten largest clones add up to 0.74% of the sample. Sample: gut tissue. Source of these receptors: a boy aged 5 to 17 with moderate ulcerative colitis.

J is TRBJ2-7 and V is TRBV6-6; D gene ambiguous. The CDR3 has 14 residues. Germline CDR1 MNHNY, CDR2 SVGAGI (reference sequence). Trimming pared 2 bases from V and 4 bases from J, leaving 12 bases between. The CDR3 coding sequence is TGTGCCAGCAGTTACAGCCTGGGTCAATACGAGCAGTACTTC. This encodes CASSYSLGQYEQYF.

This clone has more than one count but fewer than ten. The gene calls are TRBV10-3 and TRBJ2-1, with 8 nucleotides matching TRBD2. The trim removed 3 bases at V and 6 bases at J, leaving 4 bases unmatched. This CDR3 has 14 residues. From germline, CDR1 is ENHRY and CDR2 SYGVKD. CDR3 protein: CAISDSGESNEQFF. CDR3 sequence (DNA): TGTGCCATCAGTGATAGCGGGGAAAGCAATGAGCAGTTCTTC.

This rearrangement joins TRBV28 to TRBJ2-7; TRBD2 matches at 10 bases. Germline lookup yields CDR1 MDHEN and CDR2 SYDVKM. With 2 bases clipped from V and 4 bases from J, the junction kept 5 bases outside the gene matches. This CDR3 region has 15 residues. CDR3 DNA: TGTGCCAGCAGTTTAGTGGCTAGCGGGAGTTACGAGCAGTACTTC. It translates to CASSLVASGSYEQYF.

The V gene is TRBV27, the J gene TRBJ2-2, with D tentatively TRBD2 (5 bases). This CDR3 is built from 15 residues. CDR1 MNHEY and CDR2 SMNVEV come from the germline V gene (reference sequence). V was shortened by 1 base and J by 6 bases, with 12 bases between the two germline ends. This CDR3 reads CASSLWSGLSGELFF. The CDR3 DNA reads as TGTGCCAGCAGTTTATGGTCGGGATTATCCGGGGAGCTGTTTTTT.

The CDR3 region has the DNA TGTGCCAGCAGCTACGGACAGGGGGATCAGCCCCAGCATTTT. The encoded protein is CASSYGQGDQPQHF. This rearrangement joins TRBV5-4 to TRBJ1-5, with 10 bases fitting TRBD1. V lost 3 bases, J lost 5 bases, and 2 bases stayed unmatched. The germline V gene has CDR1 SGHNT and CDR2 YYREEE (reference sequence). This CDR3 has 14 residues.

V and J are TRBV28 and TRBJ2-2; D is possibly TRBD2 (5 bases). V was cut by 5 bases and J by 1 base, with 14 bases left in between. This CDR3 has 16 residues. The germline V gene encodes CDR1 MDHEN and CDR2 SYDVKM. The DNA for the CDR3 is TGTGCCAGCAGTCCCGGGGATGGATGGAACACCGGGGAGCTGTTTTTT. Its translation is CASSPGDGWNTGELFF. The full variable domain, with the rest looked up from reference TRBV28 and TRBJ2-2, is DVKVTQSSRYLVKRTGEKVFLECVQDMDHENMFWYRQDPGLGLRLIYFSYDVKMKEKGDIPEGYSVSREKKERFSLILESASTNQTSMYLCASSPGDGWNTGELFFGEGSRLTVL.

This clone was seen a single time. The chain carries TRBV6-1 and TRBJ1-1; the D gene is possibly TRBD1 (6 bases). The CDR3 contains 13 residues. Trimming took 7 bases from V and 1 from J, leaving 10 bases between them. CDR1 MNHNS and CDR2 SASEGT come from the germline V gene. The CDR3 protein is CASIRGRNTEAFF. The CDR3 nucleotides read TGTGCCAGCATTCGGGGGCGGAACACTGAAGCTTTCTTT.

This clone occurred a few times. In DNA form, the CDR3 reads TGTGCCAGCAGTTTCCGTGCCGCTGGGCAGGGCTACTATGGCTACACCTTC. This translates into CASSFRAAGQGYYGYTF. The rearrangement uses TRBV28 and TRBJ1-2; D might be TRBD1 (5 bases). The germline V gene has CDR1 MDHEN and CDR2 SYDVKM. The CDR3 spans 17 residues. The ends were cut back, 3 bases at V and 3 bases at J, with 20 bases in the middle.

The gene calls are TRBV6-1 and TRBJ1-4, with no clear D. CDR1 and CDR2 (germline): MNHNS, SASEGT. The CDR3 consists of 14 residues. Deletions cut 6 bases from V and 0 bases from J, with 8 bases between. The CDR3 DNA follows: TGTGCCAGCAGCCGAGAGGCAACTAATGAAAAACTGTTTTTT. Translating gives CASSREATNEKLFF.

The chain links TRBV6-1 to TRBJ2-5; maybe TRBD2 (6 bases). Trimming removed 1 base at V and 13 bases at J, with 10 bases between. Germline assignment: CDR1 MNHNS and CDR2 SASEGT. The CDR3 length is 11 residues. The CDR3 here is CASSEVGLPYF. In DNA form, the CDR3 reads TGTGCCAGCAGTGAAGTTGGACTACCGTACTTC.

The V gene is TRBV2, the J gene TRBJ2-3; 10 bases fit TRBD2. CDR3 length: 14 amino acids. Germline V gives CDR1 SNHLY, CDR2 FYNNEI. The V and J ends lost 11 bases and 4 bases, in that order; junction bases with no gene match: 9. Written as DNA, the CDR3 is TGTGCCTGCGTTAGCGGGGGGCGGGCAGATACGCAGTATTTT. Translation gives CACVSGGRADTQYF.

V is TRBV7-6 and J is TRBJ1-4; no firm D call. From germline, CDR1 is SGHVS and CDR2 FNYEAQ. The CDR3 extends over 16 amino acids. V was pared by 5 bases and J by 7 bases, with 20 bases between. This CDR3 reads CASSPQLASLSEKLFF. The CDR3 nucleotides read TGTGCCAGCAGCCCCCAACTGGCCAGCCTGTCTGAAAAACTGTTTTTT.

The V and J genes are TRBV7-7 and TRBJ2-1, with no clear D. The CDR3 has 13 amino acids. Trimming took off 0 bases at V and 5 bases at J, with 5 bases between the two ends. From germline, CDR1 is SSHAT and CDR2 FNYEAQ (reference sequence). CDR3 nucleotides: TGTGCCAGCAGCTTAGCGAGGAACAATGAGCAGTTCTTC. Translation: CASSLARNNEQFF.

V gene TRBV28 combines with J gene TRBJ1-1, with D uncertain. Trimming left V 11 bases short and J 7 bases short, with 20 bases between. From germline, CDR1 is MDHEN and CDR2 SYDVKM. The CDR3 extends over 13 amino acids. CDR3 DNA sequence: TGTGCCTATCAAACAGCTGACTCCGGTGAAGCTTTCTTT. It translates to CAYQTADSGEAFF.

Points on this clone: This CDR3 is also generated by other DNA sequences in the sample. V usage is TRBV4-2 and J usage is TRBJ2-7, with TRBD2 matching 11 bases. J gave up 3 bases and V 6 bases, and 4 bases lay outside the gene matches. The CDR3 loop spans 14 amino acids. CDR1 and CDR2 (germline): LGHNA, YNFKEQ. DNA for the CDR3: TGTGCCAGCAGTGGGACTAGCGGTTTCTACGAGCAGTACTTC. Protein product: CASSGTSGFYEQYF.

The chain combines TRBV7-9 with TRBJ2-1, with 7 bases matching TRBD2. CDR1 SEHNR and CDR2 FQNEAQ come from the germline V gene (reference sequence). V was clipped by 8 bases and J by 6 bases; unmatched bases: 10. This CDR3 is 14 amino acids long. CDR3 sequence: CASEKGTNCNEQFF. DNA for the CDR3: TGTGCCAGCGAAAAGGGGACTAACTGCAATGAGCAGTTCTTC.

The CDR3 region has the DNA TGTGCCAGCAGTTTTATTGGGACAGACTATGGCTACACCTTC. Its translation is CASSFIGTDYGYTF. This chain uses TRBV27 with TRBJ1-2; 7 bases align to TRBD1. This CDR3 contains 14 residues. Trimming at V came to 3 bases and at J to 3 bases, leaving 4 bases not matched to a gene. From germline, CDR1 is MNHEY and CDR2 SMNVEV (reference sequence).

The V and J genes are TRBV10-3 and TRBJ2-5; no firm D call. CDR1 is ENHRY, CDR2 SYGVKD, per germline. The CDR3 covers 15 residues. The V end was cut by 4 bases, the J end by 5 bases, with 17 bases between. CDR3 DNA: TGTGCCATCAGTGCCCTGGGCCCCGGTGGGGAGACCCAGTACTTC. Protein sequence: CAISALGPGGETQYF.

This sequence joins TRBV7-9 and TRBJ2-1; 14 positions agree with TRBD2. There are 16 residues in the CDR3. The V gene end was trimmed by 5 bases and the J gene end by 4 bases; junction bases not matched to a gene: 4. Per germline, CDR1 SEHNR and CDR2 FQNEAQ (reference sequence). CDR3 nucleotides: TGTGCCAGCAGCATCGGACTAGCGGGAGGTTACAATGAGCAGTTCTTC. The encoded protein is CASSIGLAGGYNEQFF.

The sample holds one count of this clone. The chain is built from TRBV18 and TRBJ2-1, with 9 bases that match TRBD2. The germline CDR1 and CDR2 sequences are KGHSH and LQKENI. The CDR3 is 17 residues long. V dropped 0 bases and J dropped 0; count of bases not matched to a gene: 3. CDR3 protein: CASSPPASGDSYNEQFF. DNA of the CDR3: TGTGCCAGCTCACCACCGGCTAGCGGGGACTCCTACAATGAGCAGTTCTTC.

CDR3 coding DNA: TGTGCCAGCAGCTCCGGGACAGGGGTTGCAGAAAAACTGTTTTTT. Its protein product is CASSSGTGVAEKLFF. The V and J genes are TRBV5-4 and TRBJ1-4, with 10 bases identical to TRBD1. The trim removed 3 bases at V and 8 bases at J, leaving 7 bases unmatched. There are 15 residues in the CDR3. Germline V gene lookup returns CDR1 SGHNT and CDR2 YYREEE (reference sequence). The full variable domain, rest sourced from reference TRBV5-4 and TRBJ1-4, is ETGVTQSPTHLIKTRGQQVTLRCSSQSGHNTVSWYQQALGQGPQFIFQYYREEENGRGNFPPRFSGLQFPNYSSELNVNALELDDSALYLCASSSGTGVAEKLFFGSGTQLSVL.

The chain is built from TRBV19 and TRBJ1-4, with 11 bases that match TRBD1. The CDR3 runs 13 residues. Germline CDR1 and CDR2: LNHDA and SQIVND (reference sequence). Losses at the gene ends were 11 bases for V and 8 bases for J; bases not matched to a gene: 7. The CDR3 is CASRTGGLEKLFF. CDR3 DNA: TGTGCCTCCAGGACAGGGGGCTTGGAAAAACTGTTTTTT.

Only a few counts were recorded for this clone. The chain links TRBV25-1 to TRBJ1-3; D unresolved. This CDR3 is 15 amino acids long. V lost 2 bases and J lost 0, with 8 bases in between. In germline, CDR1 is MGHDK, CDR2 SYGVNS. The CDR3 loop reads CASSEPASSGNTIYF. CDR3 in DNA: TGTGCCAGCAGTGAACCGGCATCCTCTGGAAACACCATATATTTT.

V and J are TRBV7-2 and TRBJ2-7, with TRBD2 matching over 7 bases. The length of the CDR3 is 16 residues. CDR1 SGHTA and CDR2 FQGNSA come from the germline V gene. The ends lost 0 bases at V and 3 bases at J; junction bases unmatched: 8. CDR3 in amino acids: CASSLAGGSLLYEQYF. Here the CDR3 DNA reads TGTGCCAGCAGCTTAGCGGGGGGGTCCCTCCTCTACGAGCAGTACTTC.

The gene calls are TRBV30 and TRBJ2-1; the D gene is possibly TRBD2 (6 bases). Per germline, CDR1 GTSNPN and CDR2 SVGIG (reference sequence). Trimming removed 4 bases at V and 0 bases at J, with 22 bases between. There are 18 residues in the CDR3. The CDR3: CAWISSGPRPSSYNEQFF. CDR3 sequence (DNA): TGTGCCTGGATCAGTAGCGGTCCCCGCCCTAGCTCCTACAATGAGCAGTTCTTC.

The V gene is TRBV28, the J gene TRBJ1-2; unclear D gene. The germline V and J ends were trimmed by 4 bases and 0 bases, with 12 bases remaining between them. This CDR3 comprises 15 residues. Germline V gene data show CDR1 as MDHEN and CDR2 as SYDVKM. CDR3 residues: CASSYVKSANYGYTF. The CDR3 DNA reads as TGTGCCAGCAGTTACGTGAAGTCGGCTAACTATGGCTACACCTTC.